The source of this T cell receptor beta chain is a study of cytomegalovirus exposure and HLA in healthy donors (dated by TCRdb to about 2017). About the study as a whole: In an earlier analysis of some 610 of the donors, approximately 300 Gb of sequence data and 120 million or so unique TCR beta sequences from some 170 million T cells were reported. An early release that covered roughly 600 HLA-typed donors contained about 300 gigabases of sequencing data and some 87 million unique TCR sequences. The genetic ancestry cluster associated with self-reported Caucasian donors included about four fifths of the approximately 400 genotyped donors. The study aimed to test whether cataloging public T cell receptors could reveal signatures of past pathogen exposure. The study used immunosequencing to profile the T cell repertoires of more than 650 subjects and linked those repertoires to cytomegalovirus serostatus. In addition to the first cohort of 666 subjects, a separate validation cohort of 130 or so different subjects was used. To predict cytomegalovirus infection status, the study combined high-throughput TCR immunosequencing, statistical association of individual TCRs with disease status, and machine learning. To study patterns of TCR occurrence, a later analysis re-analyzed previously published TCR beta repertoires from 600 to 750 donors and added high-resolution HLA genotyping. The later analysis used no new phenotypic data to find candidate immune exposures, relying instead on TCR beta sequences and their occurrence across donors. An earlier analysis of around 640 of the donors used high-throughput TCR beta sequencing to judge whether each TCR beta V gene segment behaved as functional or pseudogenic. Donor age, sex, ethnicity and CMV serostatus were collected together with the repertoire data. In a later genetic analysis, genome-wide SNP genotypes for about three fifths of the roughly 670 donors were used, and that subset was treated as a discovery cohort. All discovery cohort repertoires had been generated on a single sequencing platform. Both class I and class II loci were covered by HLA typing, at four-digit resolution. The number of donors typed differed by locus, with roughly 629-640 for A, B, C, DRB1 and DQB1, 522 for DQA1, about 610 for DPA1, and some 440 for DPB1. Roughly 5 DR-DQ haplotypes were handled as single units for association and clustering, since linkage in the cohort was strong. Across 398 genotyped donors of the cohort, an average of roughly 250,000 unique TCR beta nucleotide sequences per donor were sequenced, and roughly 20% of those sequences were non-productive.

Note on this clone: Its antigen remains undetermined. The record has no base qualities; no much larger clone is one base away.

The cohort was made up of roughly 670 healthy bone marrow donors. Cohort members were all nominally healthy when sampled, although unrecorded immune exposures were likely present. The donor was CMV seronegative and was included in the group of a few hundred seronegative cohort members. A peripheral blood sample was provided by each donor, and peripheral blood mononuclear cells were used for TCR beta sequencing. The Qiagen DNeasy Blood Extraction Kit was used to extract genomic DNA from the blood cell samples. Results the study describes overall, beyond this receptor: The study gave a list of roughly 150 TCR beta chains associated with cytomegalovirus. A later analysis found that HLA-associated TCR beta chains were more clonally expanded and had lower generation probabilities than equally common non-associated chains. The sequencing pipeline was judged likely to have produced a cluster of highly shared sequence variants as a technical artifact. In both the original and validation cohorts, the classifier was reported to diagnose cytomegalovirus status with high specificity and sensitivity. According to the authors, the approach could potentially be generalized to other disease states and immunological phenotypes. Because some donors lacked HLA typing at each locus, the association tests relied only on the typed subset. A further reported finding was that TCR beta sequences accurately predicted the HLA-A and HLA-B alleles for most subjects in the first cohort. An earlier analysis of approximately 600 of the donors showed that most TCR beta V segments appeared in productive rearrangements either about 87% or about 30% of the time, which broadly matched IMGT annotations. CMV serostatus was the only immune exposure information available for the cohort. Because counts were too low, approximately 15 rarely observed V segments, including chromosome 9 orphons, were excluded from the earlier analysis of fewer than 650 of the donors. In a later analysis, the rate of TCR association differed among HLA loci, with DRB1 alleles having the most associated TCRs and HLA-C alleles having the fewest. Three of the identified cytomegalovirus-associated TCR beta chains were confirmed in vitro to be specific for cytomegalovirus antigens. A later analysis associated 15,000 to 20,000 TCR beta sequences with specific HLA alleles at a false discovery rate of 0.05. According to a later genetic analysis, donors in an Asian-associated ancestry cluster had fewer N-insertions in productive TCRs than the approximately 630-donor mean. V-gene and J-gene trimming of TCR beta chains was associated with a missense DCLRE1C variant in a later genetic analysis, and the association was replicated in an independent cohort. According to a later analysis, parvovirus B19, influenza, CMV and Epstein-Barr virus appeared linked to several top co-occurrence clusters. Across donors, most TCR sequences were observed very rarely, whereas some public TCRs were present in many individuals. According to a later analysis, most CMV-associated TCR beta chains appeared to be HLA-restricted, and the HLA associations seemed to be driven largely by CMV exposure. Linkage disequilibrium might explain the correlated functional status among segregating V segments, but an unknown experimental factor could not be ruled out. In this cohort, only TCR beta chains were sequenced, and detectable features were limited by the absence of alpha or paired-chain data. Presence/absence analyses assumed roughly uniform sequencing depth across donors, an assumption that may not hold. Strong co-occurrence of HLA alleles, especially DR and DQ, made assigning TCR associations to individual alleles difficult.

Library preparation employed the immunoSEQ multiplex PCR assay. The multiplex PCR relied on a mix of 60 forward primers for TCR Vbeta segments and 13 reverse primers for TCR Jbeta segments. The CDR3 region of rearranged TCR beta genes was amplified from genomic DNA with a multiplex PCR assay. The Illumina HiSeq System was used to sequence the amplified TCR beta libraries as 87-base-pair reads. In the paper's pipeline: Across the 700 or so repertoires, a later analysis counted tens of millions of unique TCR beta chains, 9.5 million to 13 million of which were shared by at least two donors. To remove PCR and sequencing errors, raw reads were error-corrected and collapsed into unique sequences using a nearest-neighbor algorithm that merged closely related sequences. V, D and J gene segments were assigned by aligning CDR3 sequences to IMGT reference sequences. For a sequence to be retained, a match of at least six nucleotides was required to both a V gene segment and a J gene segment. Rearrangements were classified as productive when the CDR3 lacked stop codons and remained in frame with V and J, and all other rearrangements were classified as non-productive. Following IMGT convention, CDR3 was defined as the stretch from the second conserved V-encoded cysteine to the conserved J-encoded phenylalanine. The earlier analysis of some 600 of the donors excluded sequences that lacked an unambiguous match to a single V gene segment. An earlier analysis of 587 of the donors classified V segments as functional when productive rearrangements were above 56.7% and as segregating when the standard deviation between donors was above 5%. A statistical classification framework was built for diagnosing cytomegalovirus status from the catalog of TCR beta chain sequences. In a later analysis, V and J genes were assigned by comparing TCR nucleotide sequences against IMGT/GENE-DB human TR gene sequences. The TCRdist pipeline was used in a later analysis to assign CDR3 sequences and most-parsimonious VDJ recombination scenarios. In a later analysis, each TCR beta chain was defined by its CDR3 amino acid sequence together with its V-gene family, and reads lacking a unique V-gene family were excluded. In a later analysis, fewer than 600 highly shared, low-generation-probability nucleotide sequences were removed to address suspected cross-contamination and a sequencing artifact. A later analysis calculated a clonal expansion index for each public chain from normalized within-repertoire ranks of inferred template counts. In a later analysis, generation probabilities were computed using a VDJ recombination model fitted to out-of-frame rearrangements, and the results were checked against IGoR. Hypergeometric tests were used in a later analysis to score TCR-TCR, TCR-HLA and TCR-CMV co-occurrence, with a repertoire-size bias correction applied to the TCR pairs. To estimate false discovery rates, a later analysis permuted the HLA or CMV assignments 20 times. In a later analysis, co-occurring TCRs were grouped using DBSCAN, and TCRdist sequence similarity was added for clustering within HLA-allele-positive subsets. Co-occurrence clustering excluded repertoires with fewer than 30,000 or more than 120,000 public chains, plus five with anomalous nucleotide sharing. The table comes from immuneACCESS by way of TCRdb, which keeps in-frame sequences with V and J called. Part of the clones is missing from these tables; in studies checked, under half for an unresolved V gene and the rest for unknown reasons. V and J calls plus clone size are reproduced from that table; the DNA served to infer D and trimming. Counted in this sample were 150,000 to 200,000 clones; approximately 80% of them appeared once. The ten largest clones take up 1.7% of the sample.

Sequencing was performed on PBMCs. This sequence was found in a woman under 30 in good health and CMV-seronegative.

Here the CDR3 is given as CASSLGSLAVSGANVLTF. The DNA sequence reads TGTGCCAGCAGTTTAGGGAGTTTGGCGGTTTCTGGGGCCAACGTCCTGACTTTC. The receptor chain draws on TRBV27 and TRBJ2-6; a tentative D call is TRBD2 (5 bases match). Measured from the cysteine to the phenylalanine, the CDR3 is 18 residues long. Only the CDR3 DNA is retained, 54 bases long and in frame from the first base. The germline V gene (reference sequence) provides CDR1 MNHEY and CDR2 SMNVEV. Deletion took 2 bases off V and 1 base off J, with a span of 15 bases between the germline ends.